Each of the 12 T cell receptor beta chains below was sequenced from the same sample in a study of T-cell memory formation after mild COVID-19. TCRdb recomputed calls from the 5' RACE reads with MiXCR, one row per CDR3 protein. The table shows 540,000 or so distinct CDR3 sequences, with roughly 21% occurring only once. The sample was PBMCs or a T cell subset sorted from them (not recorded which). These receptors all come from an adult woman who had mild COVID-19 (a few samples of this study predate the infection). Cell type and time point are not known.

A few counts support this clonotype. The chain has TRBV9 and TRBJ2-3; tentatively, D is TRBD2 (6 bases). Between the trimmed V and J ends, which lost 2 bases and 2 bases, there was a span of 12 bases. The CDR3 sequence is 15 residues long. Germline lookup yields CDR1 SGDLS and CDR2 YYNGEE. The CDR3 DNA reads TGTGCCAGCAGCGTGCGGGAAGGCGACACAGATACGCAGTATTTT. Its protein is CASSVREGDTDTQYF.

The chain links TRBV14 to TRBJ2-1; TRBD2 might be the D (5 bases). This CDR3 comprises 14 residues. Germline CDR1 and CDR2: SGHDN and FVKESK. V lost 6 bases and J lost 0, with 9 bases in between. The CDR3 DNA reads as TGTGCCAGCAGTCCTAGCAACTCCTACAATGAGCAGTTCTTC. Residues: CASSPSNSYNEQFF.

This clonotype was counted a few times. At one boundary the junction diverges from the germline segment, which might be a read error. This chain connects TRBV5-1 to TRBJ2-3; TRBD2 matches at 11 bases. This CDR3 is built from 14 residues. CDR1 and CDR2 from the germline V gene are SGHRS and YFSETQ. As DNA, the CDR3 is TGTGCCAGCAGACTAGCGGGGAGCACAGATACGCAGTATTTT. As protein: CASRLAGSTDTQYF.

Only a few counts were recorded for this clonotype. The genes are TRBV5-1 and TRBJ1-6; 8 bases align to TRBD1. CDR1 and CDR2 (germline): SGHRS, YFSETQ. V shed 4 bases and J 7 bases; nucleotides not matched to a gene: 7. The CDR3 is 15 amino acids. CDR3 in DNA: TGCGCCAGCAGCCAAACACAGGGGGGGAATTCACCCCTCCACTTT. Amino acids: CASSQTQGGNSPLHF.

The sample holds a few counts of this clonotype. The chain uses TRBV7-9 and TRBJ2-1, with D possibly being TRBD2 (5 bases). This CDR3 contains 14 residues. Germline CDR1 is SEHNR and CDR2 is FQNEAQ (reference sequence). V was clipped by 5 bases and J by 3 bases, with 11 bases between them. CDR3 protein: CASSPRLNYNEQFF. The DNA for the CDR3 is TGTGCCAGCAGCCCTCGACTAAACTACAATGAGCAGTTCTTC.

This clonotype has ten or more counts. This sequence joins TRBV12-3 or TRBV12-4 and TRBJ2-2; 10 bases fit TRBD1. The V segment lost 5 bases and the J segment 8 bases; nucleotides outside the gene matches: 17. The CDR3 has 18 amino acids. The CDR3 DNA reads TGTGCCAGCAGTCGCAGACAGGGGGCCTCTGAGGGCGCAGGGGAGCTGTTTTTT. This encodes CASSRRQGASEGAGELFF.

V is TRBV4-1 and J is TRBJ2-7, with unresolved D. The CDR3 totals 15 residues. V was cut by 1 base and J by 6 bases, with 16 bases left in between. The V gene's germline CDR1 is MGHRA and CDR2 YSYEKL. Here the CDR3 DNA reads TGCGCCAGCAGCCAAGGCCTGGGGTGGTCGGCCGAGCAGTACTTC. It codes for CASSQGLGWSAEQYF.

This clonotype was counted between two and nine times. The V call is TRBV5-1, the J call TRBJ2-1, with D maybe TRBD2 (5 bases). The CDR3 runs to 16 residues. The germline V gene encodes CDR1 SGHRS and CDR2 YFSETQ. Trimming shortened V by 3 bases and J by 3 bases, and 16 bases separated the two germline ends. As DNA, the CDR3 is TGCGCCAGCAGCTCCAGCCCCGCTAGCTTCTACAATGAGCAGTTCTTC. It specifies CASSSSPASFYNEQFF.

Turning to this clonotype: The CDR3 does not end in the conserved phenylalanine or tryptophan, so this is likely a read error. The limits of the CDR3 on the DNA are not certain, so only TCRdb's listed CDR3 is given. This chain uses TRBV18 with TRBJ1-1. The CDR3 extends over 15 residues, inclusive of both ends. Looked up from germline, CDR1 is KGHSH and CDR2 is LQKENI. The CDR3 protein is CATSLSGGEAPGWLL.

This clonotype was seen only a few times. This chain joins TRBV4-1 and TRBJ2-7, with D perhaps being TRBD1 or TRBD2 (6 bases each). V lost 1 base and J lost 4, with 14 bases in between. The V gene's germline CDR1 is MGHRA and CDR2 YSYEKL. The CDR3 is 15 residues long. The CDR3 nucleotides are TGCGCCAGCAGCCAAGGGTGGGGGGCATCGTACGAGCAGTACTTC. Protein sequence: CASSQGWGASYEQYF.

CDR3 loop: CASSYRESTDTQYF. The CDR3 DNA sequence: TGTGCCAGCAGTTACAGGGAAAGCACAGATACGCAGTATTTT. The chain joins TRBV6-2 or TRBV6-3 to TRBJ2-3; D call uncertain. CDR1 and CDR2 (germline): MNHEY, SVGEGT. The CDR3 runs to 14 residues. V dropped 2 bases and J dropped 0 bases, with 6 bases sitting between them.

The CDR3 DNA reads as TGTGCCAGCAGCCCCCCGGCTAGGGGGAACACTGAAGCTTTCTTT. Protein product: CASSPPARGNTEAFF. The J gene is TRBJ1-1, the V gene TRBV9; possibly TRBD1 for D (5 bases). Germline lookup yields CDR1 SGDLS and CDR2 YYNGEE. V lost 4 bases to trimming and J lost 1 base, with 14 bases between them. This CDR3 has 15 residues.